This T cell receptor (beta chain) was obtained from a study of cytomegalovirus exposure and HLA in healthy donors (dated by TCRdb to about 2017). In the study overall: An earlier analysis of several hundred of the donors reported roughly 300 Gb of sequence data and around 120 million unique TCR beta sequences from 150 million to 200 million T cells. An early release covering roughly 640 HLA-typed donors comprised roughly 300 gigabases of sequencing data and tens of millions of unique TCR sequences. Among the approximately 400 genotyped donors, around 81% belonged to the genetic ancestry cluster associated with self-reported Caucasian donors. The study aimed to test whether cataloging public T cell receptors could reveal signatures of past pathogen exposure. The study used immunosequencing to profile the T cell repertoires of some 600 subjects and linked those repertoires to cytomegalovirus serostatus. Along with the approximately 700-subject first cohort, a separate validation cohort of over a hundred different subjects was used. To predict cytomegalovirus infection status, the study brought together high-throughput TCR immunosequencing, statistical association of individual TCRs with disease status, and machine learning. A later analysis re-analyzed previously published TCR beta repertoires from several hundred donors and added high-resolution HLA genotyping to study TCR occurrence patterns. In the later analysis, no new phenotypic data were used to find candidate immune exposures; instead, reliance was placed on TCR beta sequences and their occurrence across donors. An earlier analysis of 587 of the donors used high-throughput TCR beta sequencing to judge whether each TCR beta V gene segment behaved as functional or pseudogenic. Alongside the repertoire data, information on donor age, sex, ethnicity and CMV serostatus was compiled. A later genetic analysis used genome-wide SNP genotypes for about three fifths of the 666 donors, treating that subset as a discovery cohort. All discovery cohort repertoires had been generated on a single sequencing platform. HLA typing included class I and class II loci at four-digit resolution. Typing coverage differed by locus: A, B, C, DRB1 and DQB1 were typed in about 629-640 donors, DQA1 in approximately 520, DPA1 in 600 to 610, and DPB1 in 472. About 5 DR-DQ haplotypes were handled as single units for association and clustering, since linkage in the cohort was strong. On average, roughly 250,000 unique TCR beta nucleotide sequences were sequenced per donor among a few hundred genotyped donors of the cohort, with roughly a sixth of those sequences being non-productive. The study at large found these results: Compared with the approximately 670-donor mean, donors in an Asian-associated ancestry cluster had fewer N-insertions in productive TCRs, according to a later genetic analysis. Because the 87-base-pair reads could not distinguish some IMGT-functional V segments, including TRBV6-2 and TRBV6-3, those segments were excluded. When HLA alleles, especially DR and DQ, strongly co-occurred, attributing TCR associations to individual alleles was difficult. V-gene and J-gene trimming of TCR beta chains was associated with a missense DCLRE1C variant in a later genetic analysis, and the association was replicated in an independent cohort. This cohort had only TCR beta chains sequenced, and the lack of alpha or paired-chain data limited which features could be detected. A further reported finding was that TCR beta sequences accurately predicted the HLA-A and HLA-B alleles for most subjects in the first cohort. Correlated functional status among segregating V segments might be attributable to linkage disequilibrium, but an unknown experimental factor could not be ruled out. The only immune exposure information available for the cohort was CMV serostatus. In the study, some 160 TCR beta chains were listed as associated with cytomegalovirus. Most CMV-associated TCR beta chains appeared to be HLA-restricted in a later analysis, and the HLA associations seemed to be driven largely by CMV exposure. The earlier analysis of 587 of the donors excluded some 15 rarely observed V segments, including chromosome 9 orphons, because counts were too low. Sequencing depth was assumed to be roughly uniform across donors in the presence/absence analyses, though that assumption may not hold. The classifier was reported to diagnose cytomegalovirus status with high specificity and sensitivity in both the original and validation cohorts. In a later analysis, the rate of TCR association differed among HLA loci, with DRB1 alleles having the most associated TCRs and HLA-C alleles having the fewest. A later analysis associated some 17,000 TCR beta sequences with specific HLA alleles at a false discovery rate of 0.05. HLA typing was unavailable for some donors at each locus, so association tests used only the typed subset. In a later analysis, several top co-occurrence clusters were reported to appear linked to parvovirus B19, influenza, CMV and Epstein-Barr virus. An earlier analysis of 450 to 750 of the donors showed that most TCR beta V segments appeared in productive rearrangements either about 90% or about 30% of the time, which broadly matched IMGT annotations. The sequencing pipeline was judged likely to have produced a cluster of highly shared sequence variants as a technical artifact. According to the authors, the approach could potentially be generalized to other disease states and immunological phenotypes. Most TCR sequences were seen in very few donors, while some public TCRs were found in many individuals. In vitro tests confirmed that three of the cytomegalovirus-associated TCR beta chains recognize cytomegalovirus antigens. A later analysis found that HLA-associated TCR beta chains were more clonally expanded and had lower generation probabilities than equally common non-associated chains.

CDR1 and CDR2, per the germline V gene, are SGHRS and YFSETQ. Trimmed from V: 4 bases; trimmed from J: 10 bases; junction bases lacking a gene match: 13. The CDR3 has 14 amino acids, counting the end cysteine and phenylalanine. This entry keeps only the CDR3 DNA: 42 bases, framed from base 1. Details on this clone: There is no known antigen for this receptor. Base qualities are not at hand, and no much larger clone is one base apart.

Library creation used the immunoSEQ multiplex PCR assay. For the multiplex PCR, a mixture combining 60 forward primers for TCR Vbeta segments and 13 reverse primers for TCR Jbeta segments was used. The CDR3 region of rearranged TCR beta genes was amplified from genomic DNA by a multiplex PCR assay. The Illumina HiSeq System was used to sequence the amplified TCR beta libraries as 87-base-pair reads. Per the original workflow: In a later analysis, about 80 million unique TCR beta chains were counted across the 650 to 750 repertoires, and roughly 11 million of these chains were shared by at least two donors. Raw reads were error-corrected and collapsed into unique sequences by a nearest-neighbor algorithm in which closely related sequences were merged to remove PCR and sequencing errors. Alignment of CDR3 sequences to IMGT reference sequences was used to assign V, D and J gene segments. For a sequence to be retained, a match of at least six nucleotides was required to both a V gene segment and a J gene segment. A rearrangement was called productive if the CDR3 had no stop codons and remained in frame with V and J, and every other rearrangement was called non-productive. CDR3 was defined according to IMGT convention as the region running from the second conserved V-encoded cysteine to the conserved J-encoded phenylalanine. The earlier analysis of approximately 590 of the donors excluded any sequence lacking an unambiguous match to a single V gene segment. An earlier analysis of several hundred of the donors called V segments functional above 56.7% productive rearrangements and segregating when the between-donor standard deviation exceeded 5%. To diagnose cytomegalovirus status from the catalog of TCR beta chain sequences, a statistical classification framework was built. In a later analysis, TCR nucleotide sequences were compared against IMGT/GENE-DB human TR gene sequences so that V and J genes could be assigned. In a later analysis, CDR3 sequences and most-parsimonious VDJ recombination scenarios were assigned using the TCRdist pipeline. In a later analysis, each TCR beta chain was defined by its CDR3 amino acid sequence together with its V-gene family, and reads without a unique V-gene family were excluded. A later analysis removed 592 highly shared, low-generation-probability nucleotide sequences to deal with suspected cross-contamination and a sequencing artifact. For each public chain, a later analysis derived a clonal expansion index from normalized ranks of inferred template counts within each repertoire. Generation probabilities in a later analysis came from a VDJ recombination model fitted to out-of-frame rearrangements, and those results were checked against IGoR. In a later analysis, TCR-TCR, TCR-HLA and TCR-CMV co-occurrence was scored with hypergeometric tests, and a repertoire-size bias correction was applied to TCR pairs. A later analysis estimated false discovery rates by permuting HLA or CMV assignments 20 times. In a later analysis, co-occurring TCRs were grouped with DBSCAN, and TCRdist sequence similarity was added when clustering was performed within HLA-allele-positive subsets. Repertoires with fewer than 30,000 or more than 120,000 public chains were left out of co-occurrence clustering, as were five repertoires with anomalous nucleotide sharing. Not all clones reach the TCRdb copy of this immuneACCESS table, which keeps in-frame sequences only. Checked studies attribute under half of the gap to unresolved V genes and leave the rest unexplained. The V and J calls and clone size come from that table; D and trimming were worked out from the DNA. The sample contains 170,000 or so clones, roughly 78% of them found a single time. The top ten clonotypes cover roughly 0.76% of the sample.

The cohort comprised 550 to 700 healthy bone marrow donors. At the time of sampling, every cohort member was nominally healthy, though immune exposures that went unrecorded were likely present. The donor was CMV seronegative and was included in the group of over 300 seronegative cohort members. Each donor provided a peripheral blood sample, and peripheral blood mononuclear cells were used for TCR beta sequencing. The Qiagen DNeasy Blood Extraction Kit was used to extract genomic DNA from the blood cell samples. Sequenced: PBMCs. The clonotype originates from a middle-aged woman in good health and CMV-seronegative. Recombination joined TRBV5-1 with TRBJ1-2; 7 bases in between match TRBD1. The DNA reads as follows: TGCGCCAGCAGCCAAACATTACAGGGGAATGACTACACCTTC. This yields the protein CASSQTLQGNDYTF.